This passage covers 20 T cell receptor beta chains from one sample sequenced in a study of breast tumors, draining lymph nodes, adjacent tissues. Samples came from axillary lymph nodes draining the breast cancer. TCRdb itself ran the multiplex PCR reads through MiXCR, one entry per CDR3 protein. The sample yields some 250,000 distinct CDR3 sequences, 30% to 35% seen once. Sequencing input: axillary lymph node tissue. The receptors were sampled from a female donor with breast cancer. Some clones in this sample may be carry-over from other donors' samples.

There are many counts of this clonotype. One end of the junction varies from germline; a read error may be responsible. The genes are TRBV6-5 and TRBJ2-1, with D possibly matching TRBD1 (6 bases). The CDR3 loop spans 18 amino acids. Per the germline V gene, CDR1 is MNHEY and CDR2 is SVGAGI. CDR3 protein: CASSHSKSTGHSYNEQFF. As DNA, the CDR3 is TGTGCCAGCAGTCACTCGAAATCTACGGGACACTCCTACAATGAGCAGTTCTTC.

The chain combines TRBV10-3 with TRBJ1-3, with a possible D match to TRBD1 (5 bases). The V and J ends lost 3 bases and 8 bases respectively, with 14 bases between them. Germline V CDR1 and CDR2: ENHRY, SYGVKD. This CDR3 comprises 14 residues. CDR3 nucleotides: TGTGCCATCAGTGACCTAAGGGGCGCGGACACCATATATTTT. As protein: CAISDLRGADTIYF.

The chain joins TRBV10-1 to TRBJ2-7; D may correspond to TRBD1 or TRBD2 (5 bases each). V lost 2 bases and J 4 bases, leaving 21 bases between the germline ends. The length of the CDR3 is 17 residues. Germline-derived CDR1 and CDR2 are WNHNN and SYGVQD (reference sequence). In nucleotides, the CDR3 is TGCGCCAGCAGTGAGCCTCCCCCCCGGGACGGCCCTTACGAGCAGTACTTC. Translating it yields CASSEPPPRDGPYEQYF.

About this clonotype: With a much larger clone just one base away, this may be a read error. The V and J genes are TRBV19 and TRBJ1-5; D call uncertain. The CDR3 has 14 amino acids. Per the germline V gene, CDR1 is LNHDA and CDR2 is SQIVND (reference sequence). Written as DNA, the CDR3 is TGTGCCAGTAGTATCGACGGTAGCAATCAGCCCCGGCATTTT. Its protein product is CASSIDGSNQPRHF.

This clonotype was counted many times. V is TRBV11-1 and J is TRBJ2-7; D is unclear. V gave up 4 bases and J gave up 5 bases, with 12 bases separating them. The germline CDR1 and CDR2 sequences are SGHAT and FQDESV (reference sequence). The CDR3 runs 13 residues. The CDR3 here is CASSSASIHEQYF. CDR3 in DNA: TGTGCCAGCAGCTCCGCCAGCATCCACGAGCAGTACTTC.

This clonotype was counted only a few times. The chain couples TRBV20-1 to TRBJ2-3, with D tentatively TRBD1 (7 bases). Trimming stripped 4 bases from V and 2 bases from J, with 22 bases between. Germline V CDR1 and CDR2: DFQATT, SNEGSKA (reference sequence). The CDR3 loop spans 17 amino acids. In nucleotides, the CDR3 is TGCAGTGCTACCAGGCGGGACAGTGGTTCCCTCACAGATACGCAGTATTTT. This codes for CSATRRDSGSLTDTQYF.

The genes are TRBV20-1 and TRBJ1-1, with 7 positions matching TRBD1. The CDR3 runs 13 residues. Germline-derived CDR1 and CDR2 are DFQATT and SNEGSKA (reference sequence). Germline trimming cut 4 bases from V and 3 bases from J; bases unmatched to any gene: 5. CDR3 in amino acids: CSANRGPDTEAFF. Written as DNA, the CDR3 is TGCAGTGCTAACAGGGGCCCGGACACTGAAGCTTTCTTT.

Remarks on this clonotype: Because the CDR3's place on the DNA is in doubt, the DNA is left out and the CDR3 is given as listed by TCRdb. The chain employs TRBV12-3 or TRBV12-4 and TRBJ2-5; no check of the table's D call, TRBD1, against the DNA was made. The CDR3 comprises 22 residues, both ends counted. This chain's CDR3 is CASSQDLRGSYGYTFGSGTQYF.

The chain links TRBV6-1 to TRBJ2-7, with D possibly matching TRBD2 (6 bases). The CDR3 covers 15 residues. V lost 6 bases to trimming and J lost 6 bases, with 21 bases between them. CDR1 is MNHNS and CDR2 is SASEGT in the germline V gene. CDR3 bases: TGTGCCAGCAGAAGCCAAGGGGAGGTCTCAGGCGAGCAGTACTTC. Residues: CASRSQGEVSGEQYF.

This clonotype came up many times. The genes are TRBV19 and TRBJ2-7, with 14 bases identical to TRBD2. The V gene's germline CDR1 is LNHDA and CDR2 SQIVND (reference sequence). The CDR3 is 16 residues long. The V gene end was trimmed by 3 bases and the J gene end by 5 bases; junction bases not matched to a gene: 6. This chain's CDR3 is CASSIGTSGSWDEQYF. The CDR3 region has the DNA TGTGCCAGTAGTATTGGGACTAGCGGGAGTTGGGACGAGCAGTACTTC.

This clonotype was observed many times. V and J are TRBV7-9 and TRBJ2-5; D gene uncertain. Between the trimmed V and J ends, which lost 2 bases and 1 base, there was a span of 8 bases. Germline V lookup: CDR1 SEHNR, CDR2 FQNEAQ (reference sequence). The length of the CDR3 is 14 residues. For the CDR3, the DNA is TGTGCCAGCAGCTTATCGGGTACCCAAGAGACCCAGTACTTC. As protein: CASSLSGTQETQYF.

This clonotype was seen ten or more times. The chain is built from TRBV4-2 and TRBJ2-5, with TRBD2 matching over 7 bases. J gave up 3 bases and V 4 bases, and 11 bases lay outside the gene matches. This CDR3 contains 16 residues. Germline V gene data show CDR1 as LGHNA and CDR2 as YNFKEQ. The CDR3 loop is CASSPFGRQKKETQYF. CDR3 coding DNA: TGTGCCAGCAGCCCCTTCGGGAGGCAGAAAAAAGAGACCCAGTACTTC.

The chain has TRBV15 and TRBJ2-1; 9 nucleotides agree with TRBD1. This CDR3 is 14 amino acids long. The V gene's germline CDR1 is LNHNV and CDR2 YYDKDF (reference sequence). V shed 0 bases, J shed 8 bases, and the junction held 2 bases outside the gene matches. This CDR3 reads CATSREDRGDEQFF. The CDR3 bases are TGTGCCACCAGCAGAGAGGACAGGGGTGATGAGCAGTTCTTC.

Many counts were recorded for this clonotype. J is TRBJ2-1 and V is TRBV30; D remains unclear. CDR1 and CDR2 (germline): GTSNPN, SVGIG (reference sequence). The CDR3 loop spans 12 amino acids. Trimming stripped 2 bases from V and 8 bases from J, with 10 bases between. CDR3 loop: CAWSTIRDEQFF. The DNA of the CDR3 is TGTGCCTGGAGTACCATACGCGATGAGCAGTTCTTC.

In its sample, this clonotype was seen a few times. The V and J genes are TRBV6-2 or TRBV6-3 and TRBJ2-7, with 9 bases fitting TRBD1. The J segment lost 5 bases and the V segment lost 8 bases, leaving 1 base of the junction unmatched. Germline V CDR1 and CDR2: MNHEY, SVGEGT. The CDR3 contains 11 residues. The CDR3 loop is CASGDRDEQYF. In nucleotides, the CDR3 is TGTGCCAGCGGGGACAGGGACGAGCAGTACTTC.

Many counts were recorded for this clonotype. This chain links TRBV27 with TRBJ2-2; D unclear. The germline V gene encodes CDR1 MNHEY and CDR2 SMNVEV (reference sequence). V was clipped by 8 bases and J by 1 base, with 8 bases between them. The CDR3 loop spans 13 amino acids. CDR3 nucleotide sequence: TGTGCCAGCGGTTGGCTGAACACCGGGGAGCTGTTTTTT. Encoded protein: CASGWLNTGELFF.

The chain joins TRBV9 to TRBJ2-7, with D possibly matching TRBD2 (5 bases). CDR1 is SGDLS and CDR2 is YYNGEE in the germline V gene. V was shortened by 4 bases and J by 0 bases, with 14 bases between the two germline ends. CDR3 length: 15 amino acids. The CDR3 DNA reads TGTGCCAGCAGCCCTTACGGGGTTACCTCCTACGAGCAGTACTTC. It encodes CASSPYGVTSYEQYF.

Note on this clonotype: The conserved phenylalanine or tryptophan normally closing the CDR3 is absent here, so this likely arose from a read error. Because the CDR3's place on the DNA is in doubt, the DNA is left out and the CDR3 is given as listed by TCRdb. The V call is TRBV10-3, the J call TRBJ2-2; no DNA check was done on the table's D call, TRBD1. The CDR3 totals 22 residues, both ends included. Per the germline V gene, CDR1 is ENHRY and CDR2 is SYGVKD. CDR3 amino acids: CAISESIQVLRSRFANTGERMS.

This clonotype was seen repeatedly, ten times or more. This chain uses TRBV4-3 with TRBJ1-4; D gene uncertain. V was clipped by 1 base and J by 4 bases, with 16 bases between them. CDR3 length: 17 amino acids. The germline gives CDR1 LGHNA, CDR2 YSLEER. CDR3 protein: CASSQGARMVINEKLFF. CDR3 nucleotide sequence: TGCGCCAGCAGCCAAGGGGCCCGGATGGTTATTAATGAAAAACTGTTTTTT.

J is TRBJ1-2 and V is TRBV5-1; TRBD1 agrees at 7 bases. V was pared by 2 bases and J by 4 bases, with 2 bases of the junction left unmatched. From germline, CDR1 is SGHRS and CDR2 YFSETQ. This CDR3 is built from 13 residues. CDR3 residues: CASSLRTGYGYTF. CDR3 nucleotides: TGCGCCAGCAGCTTACGGACAGGCTATGGCTACACCTTC.